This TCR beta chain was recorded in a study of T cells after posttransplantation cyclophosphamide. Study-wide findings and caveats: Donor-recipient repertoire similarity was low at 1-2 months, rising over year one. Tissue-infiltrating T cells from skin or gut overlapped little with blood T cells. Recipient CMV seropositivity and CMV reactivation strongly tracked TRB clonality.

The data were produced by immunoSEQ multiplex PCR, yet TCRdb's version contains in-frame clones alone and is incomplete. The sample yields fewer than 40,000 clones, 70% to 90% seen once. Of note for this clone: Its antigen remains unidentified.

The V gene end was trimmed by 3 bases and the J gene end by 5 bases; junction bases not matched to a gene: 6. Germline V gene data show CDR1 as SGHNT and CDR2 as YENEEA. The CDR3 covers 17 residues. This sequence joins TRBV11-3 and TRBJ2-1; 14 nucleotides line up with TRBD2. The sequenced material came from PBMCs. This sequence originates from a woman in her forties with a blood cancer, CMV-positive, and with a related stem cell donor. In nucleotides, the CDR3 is TGTGCCAGCAGCTTCTCGATGGGACTAGCGGGGGACAATGAGCAGTTCTTC. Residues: CASSFSMGLAGDNEQFF.